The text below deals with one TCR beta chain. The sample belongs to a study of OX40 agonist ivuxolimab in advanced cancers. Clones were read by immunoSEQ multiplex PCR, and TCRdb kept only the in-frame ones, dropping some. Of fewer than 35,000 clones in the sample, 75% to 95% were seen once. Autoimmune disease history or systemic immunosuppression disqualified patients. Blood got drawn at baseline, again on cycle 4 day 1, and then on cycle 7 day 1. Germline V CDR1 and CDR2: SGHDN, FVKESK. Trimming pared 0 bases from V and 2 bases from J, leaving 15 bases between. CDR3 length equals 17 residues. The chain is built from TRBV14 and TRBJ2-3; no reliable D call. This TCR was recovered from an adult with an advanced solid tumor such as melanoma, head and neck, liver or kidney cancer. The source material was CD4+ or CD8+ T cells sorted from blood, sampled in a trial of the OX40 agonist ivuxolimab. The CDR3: CASSQDLRDVHTDTQYF. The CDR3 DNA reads TGTGCCAGCAGCCAAGATCTAAGAGACGTCCACACAGATACGCAGTATTTT.